What follows are 30 T cell receptor beta chains derived from one specimen sequenced in a study of T-cell reconstitution after alpha-beta-depleted transplantation in children. Preparation of the TCRbeta library was carried out with unique molecular identifiers. One entry per CDR3 protein results from TCRdb running MiXCR on the PCR reads. The sample gives about 280,000 distinct CDR3 sequences, around 10% of which show up once; around 24% is in the top ten. Sequencing used peripheral blood, obtained 180 days after TCRalphabeta/CD19-depleted stem cell transplant. The source is a male patient between 2 and 10 years old who had a stem cell transplant for chronic granulomatous disease, so the T cells may come from the graft donor.

This clonotype has a count of ten or more. The chain couples TRBV5-1 to TRBJ2-7, with 7 bases aligning to TRBD1. The CDR3 has 14 residues. The germline V gene has CDR1 SGHRS and CDR2 YFSETQ. The V and J ends lost 4 bases and 4 bases, in that order; junction bases with no gene match: 8. CDR3 DNA: TGCGCCAGCAGCCTAGACCGGGACAGATACGAGCAGTACTTC. Protein: CASSLDRDRYEQYF.

This clonotype was counted only a few times. The chain links TRBV3-1 to TRBJ2-1; 8 bases match TRBD1. This CDR3 has 16 residues. The trim removed 2 bases at V and 5 bases at J, leaving 8 bases unmatched. Germline V gene data show CDR1 as LGHDT and CDR2 as YNNKEL (reference sequence). The CDR3 protein is CASSQFRTGSHNEQFF. The DNA of the CDR3 is TGTGCCAGCAGCCAATTCCGGACAGGGAGCCACAATGAGCAGTTCTTC.

This clonotype came up many times. As DNA, the CDR3 is TGCGCCAGCAGCATGGGGCGGTCGGGGTCGCAAGAGACCCAGTACTTC. As protein: CASSMGRSGSQETQYF. The chain carries TRBV5-1 and TRBJ2-5, with D perhaps assigned TRBD1 or TRBD2 (5 bases each). V was pared by 4 bases and J by 2 bases, with 18 bases between. The germline V gene has CDR1 SGHRS and CDR2 YFSETQ. This CDR3 region has 16 residues. The full variable domain, with the rest looked up from reference TRBV5-1 and TRBJ2-5, is KAGVTQTPRYLIKTRGQQVTLSCSPISGHRSVSWYQQTPGQGLQFLFEYFSETQRNKGNFPGRFSGRQFSNSRSEMNVSTLELGDSALYLCASSMGRSGSQETQYFGPGTRLLVL.

This clonotype was detected a few times. The V call is TRBV28, the J call TRBJ2-5; D is possibly TRBD2 (5 bases). Trimming cost V 11 bases and J 1 base, with 14 bases left between them. This CDR3 has 13 amino acids. Germline V gives CDR1 MDHEN, CDR2 SYDVKM. This CDR3 is CASSLEVQETQYF. The DNA of the CDR3 is TGTGCCTCGTCACTAGAGGTCCAAGAGACCCAGTACTTC.

This clonotype was picked up a small number of times. This chain uses TRBV18 with TRBJ2-5, with D possibly being TRBD1 or TRBD2 (5 bases each). The CDR3 length is 16 residues. CDR1 and CDR2 (germline): KGHSH, LQKENI. The V gene lost 4 bases and the J gene lost 0 bases, with 15 bases spanning the gap. The CDR3 DNA follows: TGTGCCAGCTCACTAACCCCCGGGACCCACCAAGAGACCCAGTACTTC. Translated: CASSLTPGTHQETQYF.

At least ten counts were recorded for this clonotype. The chain carries TRBV5-1 and TRBJ2-5; possible D gene TRBD1, 6 bases. The CDR3 has 15 amino acids. Trimming left V 7 bases short and J 7 bases short, with 23 bases between. Germline V gene sequence: CDR1 SGHRS, CDR2 YFSETQ. CDR3 in DNA: TGCGCCAGCTCTAGACAGGCCCTACTTTCCGGGACCCAGTACTTC. This gives the protein CASSRQALLSGTQYF.

Many counts were recorded for this clonotype. The genes are TRBV29-1 and TRBJ2-7, with D possibly TRBD1 on 7 matching bases. This CDR3 has 12 residues. The germline V gene has CDR1 SQVTM and CDR2 ANQGSEA. V was cut by 7 bases and J by 5 bases, with 15 bases left in between. The CDR3 here is CSADQGGDEQYF. Written as DNA, the CDR3 is TGCAGCGCCGATCAGGGGGGCGACGAGCAGTACTTC.

The CDR3 DNA reads as TGTGCCTGGAGTGTATTTTCGGGGTACACTGAAGCTTTCTTT. This sequence encodes CAWSVFSGYTEAFF. The chain carries TRBV30 and TRBJ1-1, with unresolved D. The germline V gene encodes CDR1 GTSNPN and CDR2 SVGIG (reference sequence). The CDR3 contains 14 residues. V was shortened by 0 bases and J by 3 bases, with 11 bases between the two germline ends.

The DNA for the CDR3 is TGTGCCAGCAGCGGCGGAGGGAGCTCTGGGGCCAACGTCCTGACTTTC. As protein: CASSGGGSSGANVLTF. V usage is TRBV9 and J usage is TRBJ2-6; D is possibly TRBD2 (6 bases). CDR1 is SGDLS, CDR2 YYNGEE, per germline. The CDR3 runs to 16 residues. Trimming stripped 3 bases from V and 0 bases from J, with 10 bases between.

This clonotype was seen repeatedly, ten times or more. The J gene is TRBJ2-5, the V gene TRBV29-1; 8 positions match TRBD2. This CDR3 comprises 13 residues. V lost 4 bases to trimming and J lost 4 bases; unmatched junction nucleotides: 5. Germline values: CDR1 SQVTM, CDR2 ANQGSEA. CDR3 sequence: CSVAAGVGETQYF. The CDR3 nucleotides are TGCAGCGTTGCAGCGGGGGTGGGAGAGACCCAGTACTTC. The full variable domain, completed using reference TRBV29-1 and TRBJ2-5, is SAVISQKPSRDICQRGTSLTIQCQVDSQVTMMFWYRQQPGQSLTLIATANQGSEATYESGFVIDKFPISRPNLTFSTLTVSNMSPEDSSIYLCSVAAGVGETQYFGPGTRLLVL.

This clonotype was detected many times. The V gene is TRBV12-3 or TRBV12-4, the J gene TRBJ1-1; 7 bases match TRBD1. V shed 5 bases and J 2 bases; nucleotides not matched to a gene: 5. There are 14 residues in the CDR3. The CDR3 loop reads CASSEGAINTEAFF. CDR3 bases: TGTGCCAGCAGTGAGGGGGCTATAAACACTGAAGCTTTCTTT.

Ten or more counts support this clonotype. The CDR3 DNA follows: TGTGCCAGCAGTTTAGGGGGGGGTTCACCCCTCCACTTT. Translating gives CASSLGGGSPLHF. The rearrangement links TRBV12-3 or TRBV12-4 to TRBJ1-6; weak D call: TRBD1 (5 bases). The V end lost 1 base, the J end lost 9 bases, and 7 bases lay between the germline ends. CDR3 length equals 13 residues.

This clonotype was recorded many times. This chain uses TRBV20-1 with TRBJ1-1; D call uncertain. Germline V gene sequence: CDR1 DFQATT, CDR2 SNEGSKA (reference sequence). The CDR3 covers 13 residues. Trimming left V 4 bases short and J 1 base short, with 10 bases between. CDR3 protein: CSAMSPQNTEAFF. In DNA form, the CDR3 reads TGCAGTGCTATGTCCCCACAGAACACTGAAGCTTTCTTT.

This clonotype was counted between two and nine times. This chain joins TRBV7-2 and TRBJ2-3; 10 bases are a match to TRBD2. The germline V gene has CDR1 SGHTA and CDR2 FQGNSA. The J segment lost 5 bases and the V segment lost 5 bases, leaving 13 bases of the junction unmatched. The CDR3 consists of 17 residues. The CDR3 DNA reads TGTGCCAGCAGCCCCATTGGAGCGGGGGGGCCATTAGATACGCAGTATTTT. Protein product: CASSPIGAGGPLDTQYF.

This clonotype showed up many times. This chain uses TRBV12-3 or TRBV12-4 with TRBJ1-1; 7 bases match TRBD1. The CDR3 length is 16 residues. The V segment lost 5 bases and the J segment 0 bases; nucleotides outside the gene matches: 9. CDR3 amino acids: CASSPYPGTVNTEAFF. The CDR3 DNA reads as TGTGCCAGCAGTCCCTACCCCGGGACAGTGAACACTGAAGCTTTCTTT.

Remarks on this clonotype: This may arise from a read error, as a much more abundant clone is one base away. This chain connects TRBV5-1 to TRBJ2-6; perhaps D is TRBD1 or TRBD2 (6 bases each). The CDR3 runs to 18 residues. CDR1 and CDR2 (germline): SGHRS, YFSETQ. The CDR3 DNA reads TGCGCCAGCAGCACGTCCTGGGCGGGAATTTCGGGGGCCACCGTCCTGACTTTC. Its translation: CASSTSWAGISGATVLTF.

This clonotype appeared a few times. The rearrangement links TRBV7-9 to TRBJ2-5; possible D gene TRBD2, 7 bases. V was shortened by 3 bases and J by 4 bases, with 18 bases between the two germline ends. CDR1 SEHNR and CDR2 FQNEAQ come from the germline V gene (reference sequence). This CDR3 region has 16 residues. CDR3 nucleotide sequence: TGTGCCAGCAGCTTGGGGGGGCCTCACAGCACAGAGACCCAGTACTTC. As protein: CASSLGGPHSTETQYF. Full variable domain (missing parts from reference TRBV7-9 and TRBJ2-5): DTGVSQNPRHKITKRGQNVTFRCDPISEHNRLYWYRQTLGQGPEFLTYFQNEAQLEKSRLLSDRFSAERPKGSFSTLEIQRTEQGDSAMYLCASSLGGPHSTETQYFGPGTRLLVL.

This clonotype was seen more than once but under ten times. The chain couples TRBV5-6 to TRBJ2-7; the match to TRBD2 covers 7 bases. This CDR3 comprises 16 residues. Looked up from germline, CDR1 is SGHDT and CDR2 is YYEEEE. V gave up 4 bases and J gave up 4 bases; unmatched junction bases: 14. CDR3 region: CASSLAERRELYEQYF. In nucleotides, the CDR3 is TGTGCCAGCAGCCTAGCCGAACGGCGGGAGTTATACGAGCAGTACTTC.

As regards this clonotype: One base away lies a much larger clone, so this may be a sequencing read error. The genes are TRBV5-5 and TRBJ2-3; D perhaps matches TRBD2 (5 bases). Trimming stripped 0 bases from V and 2 bases from J, with 13 bases between. CDR3 length: 16 residues. Germline V gene sequence: CDR1 SGHKS, CDR2 YYEKEE (reference sequence). DNA of the CDR3: TGTGCCAGCAGCTTGGCCCATGGCGGGTACACAGATACGCAGTATTTT. Its translation: CASSLAHGGYTDTQYF.

This clonotype came up many times. This rearrangement joins TRBV20-1 to TRBJ1-6, with TRBD1 matching 9 bases. Germline V gene sequence: CDR1 DFQATT, CDR2 SNEGSKA (reference sequence). The junction had 8 bases not matched to a gene; V was cut back by 0 bases and J by 14 bases. CDR3 length: 14 amino acids. In DNA form, the CDR3 reads TGCAGTGCTAGAGATCTGGAGACAGGGGGTTCCCTCCACTTT. It translates to CSARDLETGGSLHF.

In this sample, this clonotype turned up many times. The genes are TRBV7-6 and TRBJ2-5, with D perhaps matching TRBD1 or TRBD2 (5 bases each). CDR3 length equals 12 residues. Germline CDR1 and CDR2: SGHVS and FNYEAQ. V was clipped by 3 bases and J by 4 bases, with 6 bases between them. The CDR3 loop is CASSFGGETQYF. The CDR3 DNA reads as TGTGCCAGCAGCTTTGGGGGAGAGACCCAGTACTTC.

Many counts were recorded for this clonotype. This chain connects TRBV20-1 to TRBJ2-7, with 7 bases aligning to TRBD2. The CDR3 has 15 amino acids. The J segment lost 3 bases and the V segment lost 0 bases, leaving 8 bases of the junction unmatched. Germline V CDR1 and CDR2: DFQATT, SNEGSKA (reference sequence). CDR3 in amino acids: CSARDRDYTNYEQYF. CDR3 nucleotides: TGCAGTGCTAGAGATCGGGACTACACAAACTACGAGCAGTACTTC.

This clonotype was recorded many times. This chain links TRBV6-1 with TRBJ2-1; 13 bases line up with TRBD2. This CDR3 has 15 amino acids. Germline V gives CDR1 MNHNS, CDR2 SASEGT. After removal of 4 bases from V and 5 bases from J, the junction contained 2 bases not matched to a gene. The CDR3 protein is CASSGLAGGHNEQFF. For the CDR3, the DNA is TGTGCCAGCAGTGGACTAGCGGGAGGCCACAATGAGCAGTTCTTC.

CDR3 in amino acids: CASSEQGANTEAFF. The CDR3 nucleotides read TGTGCCAGCTCCGAACAGGGGGCGAACACTGAAGCTTTCTTT. This chain connects TRBV18 to TRBJ1-1; TRBD1 aligns across 9 bases. The CDR3 contains 14 residues. V lost 6 bases and J lost 1; bases outside the gene matches: 3. CDR1 and CDR2 (germline): KGHSH, LQKENI.

Details on this clonotype: One junction end disagrees with the germline gene, perhaps due to a read error. The chain recombines TRBV5-4 with TRBJ1-1; D ambiguous. Germline V lookup: CDR1 SGHNT, CDR2 YYREEE (reference sequence). This CDR3 contains 13 residues. The DNA for the CDR3 is TGTGCCAGGGGCTTGGCCGGGTCGGGAGAAGCGTTCTTT. Translated, it gives CARGLAGSGEAFF.

This clonotype has at least ten counts. This chain joins TRBV24-1 and TRBJ2-2; D is ambiguous. The CDR3 runs to 14 residues. The germline V gene has CDR1 KGHDR and CDR2 SFDVKD. V lost 5 bases and J lost 4, with 10 bases in between. The DNA of the CDR3 is TGTGCCACCAGTGGGCCCCGTAGCACCGGGGAGCTGTTTTTT. It is translated as CATSGPRSTGELFF.

This clonotype was found once. A much larger clone sits a single nucleotide away, making a read error possible. The gene calls are TRBV19 and TRBJ1-2, with 7 bases that match TRBD1. Per germline, CDR1 LNHDA and CDR2 SQIVND (reference sequence). This CDR3 has 16 amino acids. CDR3 DNA sequence: TGTGCCAGTATCCCGACAGGGACGTTCCGCGACTATGTCTACACCTTC. Its protein is CASIPTGTFRDYVYTF.

This clonotype occurred many times. The chain carries TRBV7-8 and TRBJ2-3; no definite D call. In germline, CDR1 is SGHVS, CDR2 FQNEAQ. The CDR3 runs 15 residues. The V gene lost 1 base and the J gene lost 5 bases, with 13 bases spanning the gap. In DNA, the CDR3 is TGTGCCAGCAGCTTAGGAGACTCCTGGGGAGATACGCAGTATTTT. Protein: CASSLGDSWGDTQYF.

This clonotype has ten or more counts. This chain uses TRBV7-2 with TRBJ2-5, with D tentatively TRBD2 (5 bases). Germline lookup yields CDR1 SGHTA and CDR2 FQGNSA. Trimming removed 2 bases at V and 4 bases at J, with 14 bases between. This CDR3 comprises 15 residues. The DNA of the CDR3 is TGTGCCAGCAGCTTATCCCACGGACTGCGAGAGACCCAGTACTTC. Translation gives CASSLSHGLRETQYF.

A few counts support this clonotype. The rearrangement joins TRBV30 to TRBJ2-1, with 8 bases aligning to TRBD2. CDR3 length: 15 residues. Germline V CDR1 and CDR2: GTSNPN, SVGIG (reference sequence). V lost 2 bases to trimming and J lost 6 bases; unmatched junction nucleotides: 9. CDR3 sequence (DNA): TGTGCCTGGAGTACCGCGGGACTAGTGGGCAATGAGCAGTTCTTC. Protein product: CAWSTAGLVGNEQFF. The full variable domain, rest sourced from reference TRBV30 and TRBJ2-1, is SQTIHQWPATLVQPVGSPLSLECTVEGTSNPNLYWYRQAAGRGLQLLFYSVGIGQISSEVPQNLSASRPQDRQFILSSKKLLLSDSGFYLCAWSTAGLVGNEQFFGPGTRLTVL.